Presented here are 32 T cell receptor beta chains from one specimen sequenced in a study of blood T cell repertoires in COVID-19. Assay used: immunoSEQ multiplex PCR; TCRdb lists only in-frame clones, some missing. This table holds roughly 120,000 clones, roughly 82% found once. The source material was peripheral blood. Receptors were obtained from a human donor in a cohort sampled during active COVID-19.

The chain couples TRBV12-3 or TRBV12-4 to TRBJ2-5; possibly TRBD1 for D (5 bases). The CDR3 sequence is 12 residues long. The V end was cut by 8 bases, the J end by 5 bases, with 12 bases between. The CDR3 sequence is CASAWGRETQYF. The CDR3 DNA reads TGTGCCAGCGCCTGGGGCCGGGAGACCCAGTACTTC.

This chain joins TRBV27 and TRBJ2-3; possible D gene TRBD1, 5 bases. V was trimmed by 3 bases and J by 1 base, leaving 23 bases between them. CDR1 MNHEY and CDR2 SMNVEV come from the germline V gene (reference sequence). CDR3 length equals 19 residues. Here the CDR3 reads CASSFRGQNVRRGTDTQYF. The CDR3 region has the DNA TGTGCCAGCAGTTTTAGAGGACAAAACGTCCGTCGGGGCACAGATACGCAGTATTTT.

The V and J genes are TRBV7-2 and TRBJ2-3; perhaps TRBD2 as D (5 bases). Germline loops: CDR1 SGHTA, CDR2 FQGNSA. V lost 3 bases and J lost 0, with 13 bases in between. The CDR3 runs 16 residues. For the CDR3, the DNA is TGTGCCAGCAGCTTGCGAGCCGGACTTAGCACAGATACGCAGTATTTT. Its protein is CASSLRAGLSTDTQYF.

The rearrangement links TRBV19 to TRBJ2-2; 9 nucleotides agree with TRBD2. Looked up from germline, CDR1 is LNHDA and CDR2 is SQIVND (reference sequence). This CDR3 has 17 residues. V shed 5 bases, J shed 4 bases, and the junction held 11 bases outside the gene matches. The CDR3 DNA follows: TGTGCCAGTAGTGTGGGCGGCGGGAGGGTCGGCACCGGGGAGCTGTTTTTT. Translating it yields CASSVGGGRVGTGELFF.

This rearrangement joins TRBV6-5 to TRBJ1-1; 7 nucleotides line up with TRBD1. Germline V gene data show CDR1 as MNHEY and CDR2 as SVGAGI. V lost 5 bases, J lost 0 bases, and 6 bases stayed unmatched. The CDR3 consists of 15 residues. The CDR3 protein is CASSPTGLMNTEAFF. CDR3 DNA sequence: TGTGCCAGCAGTCCGACAGGGCTCATGAACACTGAAGCTTTCTTT.

The DNA of the CDR3 is TGTGCCAGCAGCTTAGCGGGAGCTCCCTACAATGAGCAGTTCTTC. This codes for CASSLAGAPYNEQFF. The J gene is TRBJ2-1, the V gene TRBV5-4; 8 nucleotides match TRBD2. There are 15 residues in the CDR3. The germline V gene encodes CDR1 SGHNT and CDR2 YYREEE (reference sequence). Unmatched junction bases numbered 3, after V lost 2 bases and J lost 2 bases. Using reference TRBV5-4 and TRBJ2-1 for the parts outside the CDR3, the full variable domain is ETGVTQSPTHLIKTRGQQVTLRCSSQSGHNTVSWYQQALGQGPQFIFQYYREEENGRGNFPPRFSGLQFPNYSSELNVNALELDDSALYLCASSLAGAPYNEQFFGPGTRLTVL.

This rearrangement joins TRBV11-3 to TRBJ2-1, with TRBD2 identical over 8 bases. The CDR3 runs 14 residues. V lost 4 bases to trimming and J lost 6 bases; unmatched junction nucleotides: 5. In germline, CDR1 is SGHNT, CDR2 YENEEA. DNA of the CDR3: TGTGCCAGCAGCTCGGGGACTAGTCCCAATGAGCAGTTCTTC. It translates to CASSSGTSPNEQFF.

The chain uses TRBV27 and TRBJ2-1; D possibly corresponds to TRBD2 (6 bases). CDR1 and CDR2 (germline): MNHEY, SMNVEV (reference sequence). The CDR3 runs to 14 residues. Trimming removed 6 bases from V and 0 bases from J, with 9 bases in between. CDR3 nucleotide sequence: TGTGCCAGCAGCCACGGGAGCTCCTACAATGAGCAGTTCTTC. This translates into CASSHGSSYNEQFF.

The J gene is TRBJ1-3, the V gene TRBV2, with TRBD1 matching 7 bases. J lost 4 bases, V lost 8 bases, and 5 bases had no gene match. The CDR3 contains 13 residues. Germline assignment: CDR1 SNHLY and CDR2 FYNNEI. This CDR3 is CASATGVGNTIYF. The CDR3 DNA follows: TGTGCCAGCGCTACAGGGGTGGGAAACACCATATATTTT.

The CDR3 loop is CATSWGQGAMGTEAFF. The DNA of the CDR3 is TGTGCCACCAGTTGGGGACAGGGGGCGATGGGCACTGAAGCTTTCTTT. The chain joins TRBV15 to TRBJ1-1; 12 nucleotides line up with TRBD1. With 6 bases clipped from V and 4 bases from J, the junction kept 9 bases outside the gene matches. CDR3 length: 16 amino acids. Germline CDR1 LNHNV, CDR2 YYDKDF (reference sequence).

Only one count was recorded for this clone. This chain joins TRBV18 and TRBJ2-7, with TRBD1 matching 8 bases. This CDR3 region has 15 residues. CDR1 and CDR2 from the germline V gene are KGHSH and LQKENI. V lost 6 bases and J lost 4; bases outside the gene matches: 11. The CDR3 DNA reads as TGTGCCAGCTCGTACGACAGGGGAAGCTTGTACGAGCAGTACTTC. Residues: CASSYDRGSLYEQYF.

The chain carries TRBV7-2 and TRBJ2-1; possibly TRBD2 for D (6 bases). Germline V gene sequence: CDR1 SGHTA, CDR2 FQGNSA. Trimming cost V 5 bases and J 7 bases, with 27 bases left between them. This CDR3 has 18 amino acids. The CDR3 region is CASSLSGTPLISTNEQFF. CDR3 sequence (DNA): TGTGCCAGCAGCCTGTCAGGGACTCCCCTCATCTCGACAAATGAGCAGTTCTTC. Full variable domain (missing parts from reference TRBV7-2 and TRBJ2-1): GAGVSQSPSNKVTEKGKDVELRCDPISGHTALYWYRQSLGQGLEFLIYFQGNSAPDKSGLPSDRFSAERTGGSVSTLTIQRTQQEDSAVYLCASSLSGTPLISTNEQFFGPGTRLTVL.

V is TRBV11-2 and J is TRBJ2-5; the D is unclear. This CDR3 comprises 16 residues. The germline V and J ends were trimmed by 2 bases and 1 base, with 14 bases remaining between them. The germline gives CDR1 SGHAT, CDR2 FQNNGV. The CDR3 here is CASSLYRQAIQETQYF. Here the CDR3 DNA reads TGTGCCAGCAGCTTATATCGGCAGGCCATCCAAGAGACCCAGTACTTC.

A few counts support this clone. Other DNA sequences in the same sample also yield this CDR3. V is TRBV25-1 and J is TRBJ2-7, with 8 positions matching TRBD1. CDR3 size: 13 residues. Germline CDR1 and CDR2: MGHDK and SYGVNS. J gave up 4 bases and V 2 bases, and 1 base lay outside the gene matches. CDR3 loop: CASSEQGAYEQYF. The DNA of the CDR3 is TGTGCCAGCAGTGAACAGGGGGCGTACGAGCAGTACTTC.

On this clone itself: A read error may produce the germline difference seen at one junction end. The chain is built from TRBV9 and TRBJ2-5; D call uncertain. The CDR3 sequence is 14 residues long. Germline-derived CDR1 and CDR2 are SGDLS and YYNGEE. The CDR3 region has the DNA TGTGCCAGCACCGTAGGTCTTAATGAAGAGACCCAGTACTTC. It encodes CASTVGLNEETQYF.

This sequence joins TRBV19 and TRBJ1-5; 8 bases are shared with TRBD1. Unmatched junction bases numbered 12, after V lost 5 bases and J lost 6 bases. CDR1 is LNHDA, CDR2 SQIVND, per germline (reference sequence). This CDR3 comprises 16 residues. CDR3 region: CASSASGGGYSQPQHF. In DNA, the CDR3 is TGTGCCAGTAGTGCGTCAGGGGGCGGTTATAGTCAGCCCCAGCATTTT.

V gene TRBV6-5 combines with J gene TRBJ2-2; D unclear. CDR1 is MNHEY and CDR2 is SVGAGI in the germline V gene. Deletions cut 2 bases from V and 0 bases from J, with 10 bases between. The CDR3 loop spans 16 amino acids. The CDR3 DNA is TGTGCCAGCAGTTACCGGGTTAAGGCGAACACCGGGGAGCTGTTTTTT. Amino acid sequence: CASSYRVKANTGELFF.

The chain is built from TRBV14 and TRBJ1-3, with D maybe TRBD1 (6 bases). Trimming took off 0 bases at V and 1 base at J, with 13 bases between the two ends. The CDR3 extends over 17 amino acids. Germline values: CDR1 SGHDN, CDR2 FVKESK. The chain's CDR3 is CASSQDEGVLSGNTIYF. The CDR3, as DNA: TGTGCCAGCAGCCAAGACGAGGGGGTCCTTTCTGGAAACACCATATATTTT.

This chain joins TRBV20-1 and TRBJ2-7, with TRBD2 identical over 9 bases. The CDR3 has 15 amino acids. Germline loops: CDR1 DFQATT, CDR2 SNEGSKA (reference sequence). V trimming: 3 bases; J trimming: 0 bases; junction bases outside the gene matches: 6. The CDR3 DNA reads TGCAGTGCTAGTGCGACTAGCGGACGCTCCTACGAGCAGTACTTC. It codes for CSASATSGRSYEQYF.

CDR3 in DNA: TGTGCCAGTAGTATCAGCAGGGGACACACTGAAGCTTTCTTT. This gives the protein CASSISRGHTEAFF. The chain recombines TRBV19 with TRBJ1-1; D possibly corresponds to TRBD1 (6 bases). The CDR3 consists of 14 residues. V gave up 3 bases and J gave up 3 bases, with 11 bases separating them. Looked up from germline, CDR1 is LNHDA and CDR2 is SQIVND (reference sequence).

This clone was found once. The chain uses TRBV12-3 or TRBV12-4 and TRBJ2-1, with 10 bases identical to TRBD1. V lost 5 bases to trimming and J lost 12 bases; unmatched junction nucleotides: 4. This CDR3 has 12 residues. DNA of the CDR3: TGTGCCAGCAGTCTCGGGGACAGGGGGCAGTTCTTC. Its translation is CASSLGDRGQFF.

V gene TRBV15 combines with J gene TRBJ2-1; weak D call: TRBD2 (5 bases). Germline-derived CDR1 and CDR2 are LNHNV and YYDKDF (reference sequence). Trimming cost V 0 bases and J 10 bases, with 10 bases left between them. The CDR3 consists of 13 residues. The CDR3 DNA is TGTGCCACCAGCAGAGAAGCCCGGAGGGAGCAGTTCTTC. Translating it yields CATSREARREQFF.

This chain links TRBV24-1 with TRBJ2-1, with 8 bases lining up with TRBD2. CDR1 and CDR2 from the germline V gene are KGHDR and SFDVKD. This CDR3 spans 17 amino acids. V shed 4 bases, J shed 8 bases, and the junction held 15 bases outside the gene matches. CDR3: CATSDPRAGTRFYEQFF. In DNA form, the CDR3 reads TGTGCCACCAGTGACCCTAGGGCCGGGACTAGGTTCTATGAGCAGTTCTTC.

V is TRBV2 and J is TRBJ2-3, with 7 bases fitting TRBD1. Germline V CDR1 and CDR2: SNHLY, FYNNEI. This CDR3 contains 14 residues. The trim removed 5 bases at V and 2 bases at J, leaving 4 bases unmatched. CDR3 sequence reads: CASSPDRLTDTQYF. The CDR3 nucleotides read TGTGCCAGCAGTCCGGACAGGCTCACAGATACGCAGTATTTT.

The chain uses TRBV3-1 (or the pseudogene TRBV3-2) and TRBJ2-7; TRBD1 matches 10 bases. Germline lookup yields CDR1 LGHDT and CDR2 YNNKEL (reference sequence). The CDR3 runs to 16 residues. V shed 7 bases, J shed 7 bases, and the junction held 16 bases outside the gene matches. CDR3 nucleotides: TGTGCCAGCAAAGGGGCCCGGACAGGGGGATTGGGGGAGCAGTACTTC. Its translation is CASKGARTGGLGEQYF.

The chain uses TRBV7-3 and TRBJ2-1; D might be TRBD1 (6 bases). Germline V gene data show CDR1 as SGHTA and CDR2 as FQGTGA. The V gene lost 1 base and the J gene lost 8 bases, with 18 bases spanning the gap. The CDR3 is 16 residues long. CDR3: CASSLSRGEIYHEQFF. CDR3 DNA: TGTGCCAGCAGCTTAAGCAGGGGCGAGATTTATCATGAGCAGTTCTTC. The entire variable domain, with the rest obtained from reference TRBV7-3 and TRBJ2-1, is as follows: GAGVSQTPSNKVTEKGKYVELRCDPISGHTALYWYRQSLGQGPEFLIYFQGTGAADDSGLPNDRFFAVRPEGSVSTLKIQRTERGDSAVYLCASSLSRGEIYHEQFFGPGTRLTVL.

This chain connects TRBV28 to TRBJ1-2, with D possibly TRBD1 on 5 matching bases. Germline CDR1 and CDR2: MDHEN and SYDVKM. The V and J ends lost 2 bases and 12 bases respectively, with 13 bases between them. There are 12 residues in the CDR3. In nucleotides, the CDR3 is TGTGCCAGCAGTTTACGGCAGGGTGGGAACACCTTC. This gives the protein CASSLRQGGNTF.

This chain joins TRBV7-9 and TRBJ1-6; the D gene is possibly TRBD1 (5 bases). Deletions cut 11 bases from V and 15 bases from J, with 29 bases between. The germline V gene has CDR1 SEHNR and CDR2 FQNEAQ (reference sequence). The CDR3 extends over 15 amino acids. The CDR3 reads CACQDSGSRAQRLHF. For the CDR3, the DNA is TGTGCCTGCCAAGACTCAGGGTCAAGGGCTCAACGCCTCCACTTT.

This chain connects TRBV20-1 to TRBJ2-3; D not resolved. CDR1 is DFQATT, CDR2 SNEGSKA, per germline (reference sequence). The CDR3 sequence is 11 residues long. V lost 5 bases and J 6 bases, leaving 9 bases between the germline ends. The CDR3 DNA reads as TGCAGTGCTTCCCAAGCCGATACGCAGTATTTT. It codes for CSASQADTQYF.

This clone was picked up one time. The CDR3 loop reads CASSLSAGGPDTQYF. The CDR3 DNA reads as TGTGCCAGCAGTTTATCAGCGGGAGGGCCAGATACGCAGTATTTT. The rearrangement joins TRBV28 to TRBJ2-3; 10 bases align to TRBD2. J gave up 4 bases and V 1 base, and 2 bases lay outside the gene matches. Germline-derived CDR1 and CDR2 are MDHEN and SYDVKM. This CDR3 spans 15 amino acids.

This chain uses TRBV2 with TRBJ2-1, with a weak D call TRBD2 (6 bases). CDR3 length equals 13 residues. Per the germline V gene, CDR1 is SNHLY and CDR2 is FYNNEI. Trimming left V 6 bases short and J 2 bases short, with 8 bases between. The CDR3 protein is CASSGSPYNEQFF. Written as DNA, the CDR3 is TGTGCCAGCAGCGGGAGTCCCTACAATGAGCAGTTCTTC.

The V gene is TRBV3-1 (or the pseudogene TRBV3-2), the J gene TRBJ1-2; TRBD1 matches 9 bases. Trimming cost V 5 bases and J 0 bases; bases outside gene matches: 13. This CDR3 is 18 amino acids long. Germline-derived CDR1 and CDR2 are LGHDT and YNNKEL (reference sequence). In DNA, the CDR3 is TGTGCCAGCAGCTTCTCCGGGACAGGGCGTTTGGCTAACTATGGCTACACCTTC. Protein: CASSFSGTGRLANYGYTF.